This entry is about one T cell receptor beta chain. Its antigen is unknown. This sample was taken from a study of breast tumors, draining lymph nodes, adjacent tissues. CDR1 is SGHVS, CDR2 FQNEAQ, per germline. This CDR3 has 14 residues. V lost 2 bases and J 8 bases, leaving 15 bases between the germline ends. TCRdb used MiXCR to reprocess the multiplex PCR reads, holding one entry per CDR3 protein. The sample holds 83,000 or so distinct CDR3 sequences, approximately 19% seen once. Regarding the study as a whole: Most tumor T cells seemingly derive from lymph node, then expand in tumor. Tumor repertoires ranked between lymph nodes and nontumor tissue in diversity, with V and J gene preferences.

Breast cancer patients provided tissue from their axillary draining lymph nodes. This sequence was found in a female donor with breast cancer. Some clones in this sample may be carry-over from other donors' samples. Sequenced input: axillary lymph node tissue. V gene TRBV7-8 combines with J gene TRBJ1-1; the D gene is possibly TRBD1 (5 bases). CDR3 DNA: TGTGCCAGCAGCTTAATCCCGGGCGACAGCGAAGCTTTCTTT. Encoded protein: CASSLIPGDSEAFF.